This TCR beta chain is from a study of graft-versus-host responses after intestinal transplantation. About the study: The recipients all started with anti-thymocyte globulin induction and then took tacrolimus and steroids for around 3 years. Study observations and caveats: GvH clones detected in recipient marrow included some appearing first in ileum or blood.

Notes on this clone: The antigen remains undetermined.

Per germline, CDR1 MNHEY and CDR2 SMNVEV (reference sequence). The CDR3 sequence is 17 residues long. V gave up 6 bases and J gave up 6 bases; unmatched junction bases: 18. Profiled with immunoSEQ multiplex PCR; TCRdb holds only in-frame clones, not every one. The sample comprises under 95,000 clones, 89% of which are singletons, and about 2.7% rests with the top ten. The source was unstimulated CD8+ T cells sorted from spleen or lymph node cells, collected before intestinal transplant. The chain joins TRBV27 to TRBJ2-7; 9 bases fit TRBD2. This receptor was taken from a human donor who received an intestinal transplant. The CDR3, as DNA: TGTGCCAGCAGCCCATCGGGGGTCTTGGAACTAGCGGGCGAGCAGTACTTC. Its protein product is CASSPSGVLELAGEQYF.